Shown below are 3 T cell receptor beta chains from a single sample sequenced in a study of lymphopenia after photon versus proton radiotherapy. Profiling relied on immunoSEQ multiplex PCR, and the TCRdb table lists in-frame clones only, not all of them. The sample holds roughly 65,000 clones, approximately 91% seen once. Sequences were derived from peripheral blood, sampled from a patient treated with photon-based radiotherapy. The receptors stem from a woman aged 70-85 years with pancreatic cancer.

CDR3 residues: CASSKEVGLAERSQYF. For the CDR3, the DNA is TGTGCCAGCAGCAAGGAGGTGGGACTAGCGGAGCGCTCCCAGTACTTC. The chain has TRBV4-2 and TRBJ2-5; the match to TRBD2 covers 11 bases. Germline loops: CDR1 LGHNA, CDR2 YNFKEQ. The CDR3 spans 16 residues. With 5 bases clipped from V and 9 bases from J, the junction kept 14 bases outside the gene matches.

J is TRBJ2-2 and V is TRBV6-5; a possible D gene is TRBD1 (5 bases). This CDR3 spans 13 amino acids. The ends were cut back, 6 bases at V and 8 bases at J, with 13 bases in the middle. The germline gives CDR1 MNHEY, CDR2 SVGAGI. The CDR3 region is CASSLGLSGELFF. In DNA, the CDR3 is TGTGCCAGCAGCCTGGGGCTAAGTGGGGAGCTGTTTTTT.

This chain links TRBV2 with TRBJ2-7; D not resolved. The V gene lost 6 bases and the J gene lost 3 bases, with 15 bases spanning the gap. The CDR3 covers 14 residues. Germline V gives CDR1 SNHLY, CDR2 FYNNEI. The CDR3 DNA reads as TGTGCCAGCAGGATGACTCCGAAAAACTACGAGCAGTACTTC. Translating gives CASRMTPKNYEQYF.